What follows describes a single T cell receptor (beta chain). This entry comes from a study of shared clonotypes between healthy human individuals. The authors distributed each subset's genomic DNA evenly over several immunoSEQ plates. The assay was immunoSEQ multiplex PCR, and TCRdb's table has in-frame clones only and misses some. Seen here are around 180,000 clones, just under 95% observed once, and the top ten hold around 0.072%. V was clipped by 1 base and J by 5 bases; unmatched bases: 5. The germline V gene encodes CDR1 SEHNR and CDR2 FQNEAQ (reference sequence). This CDR3 is built from 16 residues. CD45RA+ naive and CD45RA-negative memory subsets were separated from CD4+ cells.

This sequence was found in a woman in her thirties in good health. The chain links TRBV7-9 to TRBJ2-5; 12 nucleotides match TRBD2. The sample taken for sequencing was naive CD4+ T cells sorted from blood. Subset noted: CD45RA+ positively selected. CDR3 coding DNA: TGTGCCAGCAGCTTAGGACTAGCGGGAGAAAGGGAGACCCAGTACTTC. Translated: CASSLGLAGERETQYF.